The 20 T cell receptor beta chains presented below share a single source sample, sequenced in a study of blood T cells in healthy people across ages (dated by TCRdb to 2014 to 2015). Libraries came from 5' RACE. TCRdb lists the instrument as Illumina HiSeq 2500. A second PCR of about 7 to 12 cycles was run with a J-beta primer mix and a sample-barcoded 5' primer. The public sequencing data were trimmed at Q25 with fastp and processed into clonotypes with MiXCR by TCRdb, which kept only in-frame beta chains. For every CDR3 protein sequence, its rows merge into one entry that carries the most common genes and DNA. This sample is represented by fewer than 600,000 distinct CDR3 sequences; about 26% of them were singletons. The top ten hold approximately 3.6% of the sample. The same data also contributed to another study, on T cells of mothers and their children.

The material sequenced was blood. The source is a boy aged 2 to 10 in good health.

This clonotype was seen a handful of times. The V and J genes are TRBV12-3 or TRBV12-4 and TRBJ1-3, with a tentative D call TRBD1 (5 bases). Trimming removed 8 bases from V and 5 bases from J, with 16 bases in between. CDR3 size: 14 residues. In DNA, the CDR3 is TGTGCCAGCCACTCCGGGACTGGAAGAAACACCATATATTTT. Encoded protein: CASHSGTGRNTIYF.

This rearrangement joins TRBV9 to TRBJ2-2, with D possibly TRBD2 on 6 matching bases. In germline, CDR1 is SGDLS, CDR2 YYNGEE. Trimming took 1 base from V and 0 from J, leaving 7 bases between them. The CDR3 is 15 residues long. For the CDR3, the DNA is TGTGCCAGCAGCGTACTAGCGACGAACACCGGGGAGCTGTTTTTT. Translation: CASSVLATNTGELFF.

This chain links TRBV27 with TRBJ1-1; D perhaps matches TRBD1 (5 bases). V was cut by 9 bases and J by 1 base, with 21 bases left in between. CDR3 length equals 16 residues. The germline gives CDR1 MNHEY, CDR2 SMNVEV (reference sequence). The CDR3 protein is CASQTFGALQNTEAFF. The CDR3 nucleotides are TGTGCCAGTCAAACCTTCGGGGCTCTACAGAACACTGAAGCTTTCTTT.

The chain has TRBV5-1 and TRBJ1-2, with D possibly being TRBD1 (5 bases). V lost 0 bases, J lost 9 bases, and 9 bases lay in between. Germline V gives CDR1 SGHRS, CDR2 YFSETQ. This CDR3 has 12 amino acids. CDR3 sequence: CASSLEDRSYTF. CDR3 nucleotide sequence: TGCGCCAGCAGCTTGGAAGACAGAAGCTACACCTTC.

Many counts were recorded for this clonotype. The junction shows a germline mismatch at one end, possibly a read error. V and J are TRBV6-5 and TRBJ2-2; D ambiguous. The CDR3 is made up of 15 amino acids. Germline V gene data show CDR1 as MNHEY and CDR2 as SVGAGI. DNA for the CDR3: TGTGCCAGTAGTTACTATGGGGAGAACACCGGGGAGCTGTTTTTT. This encodes CASSYYGENTGELFF.

The genes are TRBV14 and TRBJ1-4; D gene uncertain. CDR1 and CDR2 from the germline V gene are SGHDN and FVKESK. Trimming stripped 0 bases from V and 5 bases from J, with 10 bases between. This CDR3 spans 15 amino acids. CDR3 nucleotides: TGTGCCAGCAGCCAAGACCGGTGGGCCAATGAAAAACTGTTTTTT. This sequence encodes CASSQDRWANEKLFF.

The CDR3 coding sequence is TGCGCCAGCAGCCCTATCGGACTAGCGGGAGGGCCTAGTGAGCAGTTCTTC. This encodes CASSPIGLAGGPSEQFF. V and J are TRBV4-3 and TRBJ2-5; TRBD2 matches at 15 bases. The DNA end is a closer match to TRBJ2-1, so the J assignment may be wrong. This CDR3 has 17 amino acids. Germline V lookup: CDR1 LGHNA, CDR2 YSLEER.

This rearrangement joins TRBV7-8 to TRBJ1-3, with D hard to call. There are 16 residues in the CDR3. Trimming took off 5 bases at V and 2 bases at J, with 16 bases between the two ends. CDR1 is SGHVS, CDR2 FQNEAQ, per germline. The CDR3 here is CASSHHGGSPGNTIYF. CDR3 in DNA: TGTGCCAGCAGCCACCACGGCGGGAGTCCTGGAAACACCATATATTTT.

V is TRBV12-3 or TRBV12-4 and J is TRBJ1-5, with D tentatively TRBD1 (6 bases). Trimming cost V 6 bases and J 8 bases, with 14 bases left between them. This CDR3 has 13 amino acids. CDR3 loop: CASRATGNEPQHF. Here the CDR3 DNA reads TGTGCCAGCAGAGCAACAGGGAACGAGCCCCAGCATTTT.

This clonotype showed up just a few times. V and J are TRBV21-1 and TRBJ2-4; TRBD1 was called by the table and not checked on the DNA. TRBV21-1 is marked as a pseudogene. The CDR3 extends over 14 amino acids. The CDR3 region is CASSNPDRKNIQYF. CDR3 nucleotides: TGTGCCAGCAGCAACCCGGACAGAAAAAACATTCAGTACTTC.

The genes are TRBV27 and TRBJ2-2; 12 nucleotides agree with TRBD2. The CDR3 is 15 residues long. The V and J ends lost 3 bases and 7 bases, in that order; junction bases with no gene match: 3. The germline CDR1 and CDR2 sequences are MNHEY and SMNVEV (reference sequence). CDR3 DNA sequence: TGTGCCAGCAGTTTGACTAGCGGGAGAAGCGGGGAGCTGTTTTTT. This gives the protein CASSLTSGRSGELFF.

A few counts support this clonotype. One end of the junction does not line up with germline, which may come from a read error. This chain uses TRBV11-2 with TRBJ1-1; no definite D call. Germline V gene lookup returns CDR1 SGHAT and CDR2 FQNNGV. There are 13 residues in the CDR3. The CDR3 DNA reads as TGTGCCAGCAGCCAGAGACCCCCCACTGAAGCTTCCTTT. This codes for CASSQRPPTEASF. The full variable domain, rest sourced from reference TRBV11-2 and TRBJ1-1, is EAGVAQSPRYKIIEKRQSVAFWCNPISGHATLYWYQQILGQGPKLLIQFQNNGVVDDSQLPKDRFSAERLKGVDSTLKIQPAKLEDSAVYLCASSQRPPTEASFGQGTRLTVV.

This clonotype was seen a handful of times. V usage is TRBV7-8 and J usage is TRBJ2-5, with D possibly TRBD1 on 6 matching bases. Germline CDR1 reads SGHVS; CDR2 reads FQNEAQ. V was cut by 4 bases and J by 4 bases, with 16 bases left in between. The CDR3 totals 15 residues. CDR3 sequence: CASSSAMGTRETQYF. DNA of the CDR3: TGTGCCAGCAGCTCAGCAATGGGGACAAGAGAGACCCAGTACTTC.

The rearrangement joins TRBV18 to TRBJ2-7; D is tentatively TRBD1 or TRBD2 (7 bases each). Germline V lookup: CDR1 KGHSH, CDR2 LQKENI. The length of the CDR3 is 13 residues. The V and J ends lost 10 bases and 2 bases respectively, with 15 bases between them. CDR3 DNA: TGTGCCACTCAGGGGGAGGGAACCTACGAGCAGTACTTC. This codes for CATQGEGTYEQYF.

This clonotype has only one observation. V gene TRBV7-9 combines with J gene TRBJ1-1; 8 nucleotides match TRBD1. The CDR3 consists of 13 residues. V shed 8 bases and J 7 bases; nucleotides not matched to a gene: 9. Per the germline V gene, CDR1 is SEHNR and CDR2 is FQNEAQ (reference sequence). In DNA form, the CDR3 reads TGTGCCAGCGGATACAGGGGGAACGTTGAAGCTTTCTTT. Translated, it gives CASGYRGNVEAFF.

This clonotype was counted at least ten times. The V and J genes are TRBV6-2 or TRBV6-3 and TRBJ2-1; possible D gene TRBD2, 5 bases. Germline lookup yields CDR1 MNHEY and CDR2 SVGEGT. Trimming cost V 6 bases and J 12 bases, with 15 bases left between them. The length of the CDR3 is 12 residues. CDR3 bases: TGTGCCAGCAGCCAATTTAGCGACCGGCAGTTCTTC. As protein: CASSQFSDRQFF.

The chain combines TRBV27 with TRBJ1-1; no reliable D call. Between the trimmed V and J ends, which lost 0 bases and 0 bases, there was a span of 8 bases. The CDR3 is 15 amino acids. Per germline, CDR1 MNHEY and CDR2 SMNVEV (reference sequence). DNA of the CDR3: TGTGCCAGCAGTTTATCACCCGGGATGAACACTGAAGCTTTCTTT. Encoded protein: CASSLSPGMNTEAFF.

The genes are TRBV2 and TRBJ1-1; D gene ambiguous. There are 12 residues in the CDR3. The V and J ends lost 6 bases and 2 bases respectively, with 7 bases between them. Germline V gene lookup returns CDR1 SNHLY and CDR2 FYNNEI. The CDR3 loop reads CASRDDNTEAFF. In DNA form, the CDR3 reads TGTGCCAGCAGGGACGATAACACTGAAGCTTTCTTT.

The chain is built from TRBV7-2 and TRBJ2-7; 8 nucleotides align to TRBD1. Germline lookup yields CDR1 SGHTA and CDR2 FQGNSA. This CDR3 comprises 14 residues. The ends lost 5 bases at V and 7 bases at J; junction bases unmatched: 10. The CDR3 DNA reads TGTGCCAGCAGCCCGAAACAGGGGGTGGGAGAGCAGTACTTC. This encodes CASSPKQGVGEQYF. The complete variable domain, with remaining parts taken from reference TRBV7-2 and TRBJ2-7, reads GAGVSQSPSNKVTEKGKDVELRCDPISGHTALYWYRQSLGQGLEFLIYFQGNSAPDKSGLPSDRFSAERTGGSVSTLTIQRTQQEDSAVYLCASSPKQGVGEQYFGPGTRLTVT.

This clonotype was seen a handful of times. The chain has TRBV6-5 and TRBJ2-5; D unclear. V was trimmed by 6 bases and J by 1 base, leaving 15 bases between them. This CDR3 has 15 residues. Germline CDR1 and CDR2: MNHEY and SVGAGI. The CDR3 DNA is TGTGCCAGCAGCCCTTTAGTGAGGACCCAAGAGACCCAGTACTTC. This gives the protein CASSPLVRTQETQYF.